This T cell receptor beta chain stems from a study of human T cells and chemical hapten exposure. The table lists this clonotype with many counts. Using its own MiXCR run on the RACE reads, TCRdb lists one record per CDR3 protein. The top ten clones hold around 2.8% of a sample with about 120,000 distinct CDR3 sequences, approximately 13% of them seen once. This CDR3 has 14 residues. Germline values: CDR1 MNHEY, CDR2 SVGAGI. V dropped 2 bases and J dropped 4 bases, with 11 bases sitting between them. Time point meaning: pre-sensitization, week 0. The treatment denotes: therapeutic diphenylcyclopropenone sensitization with weekly scalp DPC.

The sample was whole blood, taken in connection with sensitization to the hapten diphenylcyclopropenone (DPC). This receptor was taken from a woman in her late teens or twenties with alopecia areata. Some clones in this sample may be carry-over from other donors' samples. The chain carries TRBV6-5 and TRBJ1-2; D gene uncertain. The CDR3 bases are TGTGCCAGCAGTTACGCGAACGGCCGCTATGGCTACACCTTC. Its protein product is CASSYANGRYGYTF.